Presented here are 8 T cell receptor beta chains from one specimen sequenced in a study of cytomegalovirus exposure and HLA in healthy donors. The PCR used 60 Vbeta and 13 Jbeta primers. This table comes from immunoSEQ multiplex PCR, and its TCRdb copy is limited to in-frame clones, with some not included. The profile shows about 110,000 clones, 81% of them singletons. Sequenced material: PBMCs. Receptors were obtained from a man aged 30 to 45 in good health and CMV-seronegative.

The genes are TRBV7-6 and TRBJ2-7; 8 nucleotides match TRBD1. J gave up 5 bases and V 3 bases, and 12 bases lay outside the gene matches. This CDR3 has 16 residues. Germline-derived CDR1 and CDR2 are SGHVS and FNYEAQ. DNA for the CDR3: TGTGCCAGCAGCTTTCCCGGCGGACAGGGTCCCCACGAGCAGTACTTC. Translating it yields CASSFPGGQGPHEQYF.

The chain employs TRBV28 and TRBJ1-1; no firm D call. The CDR3 spans 13 residues. Trimming took off 5 bases at V and 4 bases at J, with 11 bases between the two ends. CDR1 is MDHEN and CDR2 is SYDVKM in the germline V gene. CDR3 bases: TGTGCCAGCAGTCGGCGGGCCCCCACTGAAGCTTTCTTT. Protein sequence: CASSRRAPTEAFF.

V and J are TRBV4-1 and TRBJ1-6, with D possibly TRBD1 on 6 matching bases. The CDR3 spans 14 residues. The germline gives CDR1 MGHRA, CDR2 YSYEKL. V dropped 0 bases and J dropped 14 bases, with 14 bases sitting between them. The CDR3 reads CASSQEDRLETLHF. CDR3 DNA sequence: TGCGCCAGCAGCCAAGAGGACAGACTGGAAACCCTCCACTTT.

This clone is a singleton in its sample. The chain couples TRBV7-9 to TRBJ1-1, with TRBD1 as a possible D gene (5 bases). CDR3 length: 15 amino acids. V was clipped by 5 bases and J by 8 bases, with 21 bases between them. CDR1 is SEHNR, CDR2 FQNEAQ, per germline (reference sequence). The CDR3 protein is CASSTRRGGAEEAFF. The DNA of the CDR3 is TGTGCCAGCAGCACACGGCGGGGGGGAGCGGAAGAAGCTTTCTTT.

V usage is TRBV11-2 and J usage is TRBJ2-2; no clear D gene. CDR1 is SGHAT and CDR2 is FQNNGV in the germline V gene. Trimming left V 2 bases short and J 6 bases short, with 10 bases between. The CDR3 extends over 14 amino acids. CDR3: CASSLNRLPGELFF. The CDR3 DNA reads as TGTGCCAGCAGCTTAAATCGTCTACCCGGGGAGCTGTTTTTT.

The chain employs TRBV7-6 and TRBJ2-7, with a tentative D call TRBD2 (6 bases). Trimming removed 3 bases at V and 3 bases at J, with 12 bases between. CDR3 length: 14 amino acids. Germline V gives CDR1 SGHVS, CDR2 FNYEAQ. The DNA of the CDR3 is TGTGCCAGCAGCTTGAGCGGGCCCCTCTACGAGCAGTACTTC. This translates into CASSLSGPLYEQYF.

The genes are TRBV6-5 and TRBJ2-7; D may be TRBD1 (5 bases). The germline CDR1 and CDR2 sequences are MNHEY and SVGAGI. The germline V and J ends were trimmed by 6 bases and 0 bases, with 15 bases remaining between them. This CDR3 contains 15 residues. CDR3 in amino acids: CASRRTKTNSYEQYF. CDR3 DNA: TGTGCCAGCAGGAGGACAAAAACCAACTCCTACGAGCAGTACTTC.

The chain has TRBV9 and TRBJ2-1; D unclear. This CDR3 comprises 13 residues. V was shortened by 1 base and J by 8 bases, with 10 bases between the two germline ends. Looked up from germline, CDR1 is SGDLS and CDR2 is YYNGEE. The CDR3 protein is CASSVSAYDEQFF. Written as DNA, the CDR3 is TGTGCCAGCAGCGTAAGCGCATACGATGAGCAGTTCTTC.